Each of the 27 T cell receptor beta chains below was sequenced from the same sample in a study of regulatory T cells in long-lasting Graves disease. The time point: newly diagnosed GD, antithyroid drugs for less than 3 months. PBMC RNA served as the TCR library source. Library construction for TCR beta used iRepertoire HTBI primers and Arm-PCR of CDR3 regions. TCRdb reprocessed the multiplex PCR reads with MiXCR, giving one entry per CDR3 protein. Among approximately 540,000 distinct CDR3 sequences listed, more than 10% were seen once. This same sample was also taken into another study, of T cells in Graves' hyperthyroidism and ophthalmopathy.

Sample: peripheral blood mononuclear cells (PBMCs), taken at new diagnosis, from a patient treated with antithyroid drugs. The receptors here all came from a woman in her 30s with Graves disease.

About this clonotype: A much larger clone sits a single nucleotide away, making a read error possible. The rearrangement joins TRBV7-9 to TRBJ1-1, with TRBD1 as a possible D gene (6 bases). The CDR3 has 21 amino acids. Looked up from germline, CDR1 is SEHNR and CDR2 is FQNEAQ (reference sequence). CDR3 residues: CASSLNPPLQTTGMLGTEACF. For the CDR3, the DNA is TGTGCCAGCAGCTTAAACCCTCCCCTACAGACGACAGGAATGTTGGGCACTGAAGCTTGCTTT.

This clonotype occurred many times. The chain has TRBV7-2 and TRBJ1-2; no clear D. Germline V gene sequence: CDR1 SGHTA, CDR2 FQGNSA. The CDR3 runs 13 residues. With 1 base removed from V and 3 bases from J, the gap between germline ends came to 6 bases. The CDR3 here is CASSLVRDYGYTF. The CDR3, as DNA: TGTGCCAGCAGCTTAGTACGGGACTATGGCTACACCTTC.

This clonotype was detected a few times. The chain uses TRBV7-9 and TRBJ2-6; D possibly uses TRBD1 or TRBD2 (5 bases each). V lost 0 bases, J lost 4 bases, and 7 bases lay in between. The length of the CDR3 is 15 residues. In germline, CDR1 is SEHNR, CDR2 FQNEAQ (reference sequence). CDR3 bases: TGTGCCAGCAGCTTAGCGGGGGAAGGGGCCAACGTCCTGACTTTC. It encodes CASSLAGEGANVLTF.

This clonotype was recorded a few times. The genes are TRBV28 and TRBJ2-1, with TRBD2 matching over 9 bases. This CDR3 contains 14 residues. With V trimmed by 8 bases and J by 4 bases, 6 bases remained unmatched. The germline CDR1 and CDR2 sequences are MDHEN and SYDVKM. This CDR3 is CASLSGSGYNEQFF. CDR3 DNA: TGTGCCAGCCTTAGCGGGAGTGGTTACAATGAGCAGTTCTTC.

The chain couples TRBV9 to TRBJ2-3; D not resolved. V lost 0 bases to trimming and J lost 4 bases, with 6 bases between them. The CDR3 consists of 13 residues. In germline, CDR1 is SGDLS, CDR2 YYNGEE. CDR3 in DNA: TGTGCCAGCAGCGTAGTTTTGGCAGATACGCAGTATTTT. Its translation is CASSVVLADTQYF.

This clonotype turned up a few times. Being one base from a much bigger clone, this may be a read error. Because it lacks the conserved phenylalanine or tryptophan at the end, this CDR3 is likely a read error. This sequence joins TRBV7-9 and TRBJ1-1, with 7 bases that match TRBD1. The CDR3 is 13 residues long. The trim removed 7 bases at V and 5 bases at J, leaving 7 bases unmatched. CDR1 SEHNR and CDR2 FQNEAQ come from the germline V gene (reference sequence). CDR3 loop: CASNGLRGTEAFL. The CDR3 DNA follows: TGTGCCAGCAACGGACTCAGGGGGACTGAAGCTTTCCTT.

This clonotype was counted many times. The chain couples TRBV2 to TRBJ2-1; D ambiguous. CDR1 and CDR2 from the germline V gene are SNHLY and FYNNEI. Trimming cost V 6 bases and J 0 bases, with 6 bases left between them. CDR3 length equals 13 residues. The CDR3 DNA follows: TGTGCCAGCAGGAGCGACTCCTACAATGAGCAGTTCTTC. As protein: CASRSDSYNEQFF.

The CDR3 is CASSDGISYNEQFF. CDR3 bases: TGCGCCAGCAGTGACGGGATTTCCTACAATGAGCAGTTCTTC. The V and J genes are TRBV10-1 and TRBJ2-1; D possibly corresponds to TRBD2 (5 bases). Trimming removed 3 bases at V and 1 base at J, with 7 bases between. Germline V gene data show CDR1 as WNHNN and CDR2 as SYGVQD (reference sequence). The CDR3 has 14 residues.

This clonotype was seen many times. The gene calls are TRBV27 and TRBJ2-3; D is unresolved. There are 14 residues in the CDR3. CDR1 and CDR2 (germline): MNHEY, SMNVEV (reference sequence). V lost 4 bases and J lost 0, with 8 bases in between. The CDR3 DNA reads as TGTGCCAGCAGTTCGACGCAAAGCACAGATACGCAGTATTTT. It specifies CASSSTQSTDTQYF.

This clonotype was seen many times. V usage is TRBV6-1 and J usage is TRBJ1-2, with 7 bases identical to TRBD1. Germline lookup yields CDR1 MNHNS and CDR2 SASEGT. CDR3 length: 15 residues. V was clipped by 5 bases and J by 6 bases; unmatched bases: 12. This CDR3 reads CASSNRGRSLDGYTF. The CDR3 nucleotides are TGTGCCAGCAGTAACAGGGGTCGATCCCTTGATGGCTACACCTTC.

This clonotype was seen many times. The J gene is TRBJ1-1, the V gene TRBV12-5; D possibly corresponds to TRBD1 (5 bases). In germline, CDR1 is LGHNT, CDR2 FRNRAP. The CDR3 totals 14 residues. Trimming took 5 bases from V and 0 from J, leaving 10 bases between them. The CDR3 region has the DNA TGTGCTAGTGGTCGGGACGGACTGAACACTGAAGCTTTCTTT. Protein: CASGRDGLNTEAFF.

This clonotype was recorded at least ten times. This chain connects TRBV19 to TRBJ1-1; TRBD1 might be the D (6 bases). The CDR3 totals 15 residues. Trimming pared 8 bases from V and 1 base from J, leaving 17 bases between. Germline V gene data show CDR1 as LNHDA and CDR2 as SQIVND (reference sequence). CDR3 sequence (DNA): TGTGCCAGTCGCCAATTTAGGGACAAGAACACTGAAGCTTTCTTT. Translation: CASRQFRDKNTEAFF.

Ten or more counts support this clonotype. The V call is TRBV20-1, the J call TRBJ2-5, with D unresolved. The germline V gene encodes CDR1 DFQATT and CDR2 SNEGSKA (reference sequence). This CDR3 spans 13 amino acids. Trimming cost V 6 bases and J 6 bases, with 17 bases left between them. This chain's CDR3 is CSAQQPSMKTQYF. The CDR3 coding sequence is TGCAGTGCACAACAGCCGTCCATGAAGACCCAGTACTTC.

This clonotype came up many times. The chain recombines TRBV27 with TRBJ1-2; 9 nucleotides align to TRBD1. The length of the CDR3 is 15 residues. V shed 5 bases, J shed 4 bases, and the junction held 8 bases outside the gene matches. CDR1 and CDR2 (germline): MNHEY, SMNVEV (reference sequence). The CDR3 sequence: CASSPWTGVGYGYTF. CDR3 sequence (DNA): TGTGCCAGCAGTCCCTGGACAGGGGTCGGCTATGGCTACACCTTC.

On this clonotype: This sequence may be a read error, since a much larger clone differs from it by one base. The V gene is TRBV27, the J gene TRBJ2-1, with TRBD2 identical over 7 bases. The CDR3 runs to 18 residues. Looked up from germline, CDR1 is MNHEY and CDR2 is SMNVEV (reference sequence). V was pared by 3 bases and J by 0 bases, with 11 bases of the junction left unmatched. CDR3 sequence: CASSFSERGGSSYNEQFF. The CDR3, as DNA: TGTGCCAGCAGTTTTAGTGAGAGGGGCGGGAGCTCCTACAATGAGCAGTTCTTC.

This clonotype was seen at least ten times. V and J are TRBV11-2 and TRBJ2-3; D not resolved. The V gene's germline CDR1 is SGHAT and CDR2 FQNNGV. Trimming took off 4 bases at V and 4 bases at J, with 9 bases between the two ends. The CDR3 is made up of 13 amino acids. The CDR3 here is CASSSTLSDTQYF. As DNA, the CDR3 is TGTGCCAGCAGCTCCACCCTATCAGATACGCAGTATTTT.

This clonotype was seen more than once but under ten times. V usage is TRBV6-1 and J usage is TRBJ1-2; TRBD1 agrees at 9 bases. The V segment lost 3 bases and the J segment 4 bases; nucleotides outside the gene matches: 12. This CDR3 spans 17 amino acids. Germline V gives CDR1 MNHNS, CDR2 SASEGT. The CDR3 nucleotides are TGTGCCAGCAGTGAGTCGGGACAGGGTCGCCTTCTCTATGGCTACACCTTC. It specifies CASSESGQGRLLYGYTF.

V usage is TRBV10-3 and J usage is TRBJ2-5, with D perhaps TRBD1 (6 bases). Germline V gene lookup returns CDR1 ENHRY and CDR2 SYGVKD. This CDR3 has 11 amino acids. V lost 5 bases to trimming and J lost 5 bases, with 6 bases between them. For the CDR3, the DNA is TGTGCCATCAGTCAGGGGGAGACCCAGTACTTC. Translating it yields CAISQGETQYF.

This clonotype was observed many times. The chain carries TRBV29-1 and TRBJ2-7; 8 bases agree with TRBD2. This CDR3 contains 16 residues. After removal of 3 bases from V and 3 bases from J, the junction contained 13 bases not matched to a gene. Germline V gives CDR1 SQVTM, CDR2 ANQGSEA. The DNA of the CDR3 is TGCAGCGTTGAGGGCCTCACTAGCGGAGATTACTACGAGCAGTACTTC. Translated, it gives CSVEGLTSGDYYEQYF.

V and J are TRBV20-1 and TRBJ1-4; TRBD1 might be the D (6 bases). Between the trimmed V and J ends, which lost 4 bases and 7 bases, there was a span of 13 bases. The CDR3 covers 13 residues. The germline V gene encodes CDR1 DFQATT and CDR2 SNEGSKA (reference sequence). The CDR3 spells CSAIEGGGEKLFF. For the CDR3, the DNA is TGCAGTGCTATTGAAGGGGGGGGTGAAAAACTGTTTTTT.

This chain uses TRBV6-2 or TRBV6-3 with TRBJ2-1; 11 nucleotides align to TRBD2. The V and J ends lost 0 bases and 9 bases, in that order; junction bases with no gene match: 7. The germline V gene has CDR1 MNHEY and CDR2 SVGEGT. The CDR3 extends over 16 amino acids. CDR3 region: CASSYSELAGAGEQFF. The CDR3 DNA follows: TGTGCCAGCAGTTACTCCGAACTAGCGGGAGCGGGTGAGCAGTTCTTC.

The table lists this clonotype with many counts. V gene TRBV11-2 combines with J gene TRBJ1-1; D is unclear. The germline gives CDR1 SGHAT, CDR2 FQNNGV. Trimming took 2 bases from V and 0 from J, leaving 19 bases between them. This CDR3 is 18 amino acids long. This CDR3 is CASSLNSWTAPLNTEAFF. DNA of the CDR3: TGTGCCAGCAGCTTAAACTCTTGGACGGCTCCTCTGAACACTGAAGCTTTCTTT.

The sample holds many counts of this clonotype. This sequence joins TRBV6-1 and TRBJ2-2; 7 bases are a match to TRBD1. CDR1 and CDR2 from the germline V gene are MNHNS and SASEGT. V shed 6 bases and J 6 bases; nucleotides not matched to a gene: 7. This CDR3 has 14 amino acids. The CDR3 nucleotides are TGTGCCAGCAGCCACAGGGGCCTCCCCGGGGAGCTGTTTTTT. Protein: CASSHRGLPGELFF.

This clonotype was picked up a small number of times. The chain is built from TRBV5-1 and TRBJ2-7; possibly TRBD1 for D (5 bases). The CDR3 spans 11 residues. The V gene lost 4 bases and the J gene lost 7 bases, with 9 bases spanning the gap. Germline V gives CDR1 SGHRS, CDR2 YFSETQ. The CDR3 nucleotides read TGCGCCAGCAGCCGACAGACAGAGCAGTACTTC. The encoded protein is CASSRQTEQYF.

This clonotype has ten or more counts. The V gene is TRBV27, the J gene TRBJ1-1; 8 nucleotides line up with TRBD1. The V segment lost 4 bases and the J segment 4 bases; nucleotides outside the gene matches: 5. The CDR3 extends over 14 amino acids. Germline V gives CDR1 MNHEY, CDR2 SMNVEV (reference sequence). CDR3: CASSSRTGSTEAFF. DNA for the CDR3: TGTGCCAGCAGTTCGCGGACAGGGTCCACTGAAGCTTTCTTT.

This clonotype has a count of ten or more. The chain recombines TRBV11-2 with TRBJ2-3; D assignment may be TRBD1 or TRBD2 (6 bases each). V dropped 1 base and J dropped 5 bases, with 22 bases sitting between them. This CDR3 region has 18 residues. Germline-derived CDR1 and CDR2 are SGHAT and FQNNGV. CDR3 amino acids: CASSLVPGASAQGDTQYF. CDR3 nucleotides: TGTGCCAGCAGCTTAGTCCCCGGCGCTAGCGCACAGGGAGATACGCAGTATTTT.

The chain recombines TRBV20-1 with TRBJ2-7; D may be TRBD1 or TRBD2 (5 bases each). Trimming shortened V by 3 bases and J by 0 bases, and 9 bases separated the two germline ends. Germline lookup yields CDR1 DFQATT and CDR2 SNEGSKA (reference sequence). The CDR3 spans 13 residues. CDR3 amino acids: CSASWGSSYEQYF. CDR3 DNA: TGCAGTGCTAGTTGGGGGTCCTCCTACGAGCAGTACTTC.